Listed here is a single TCR beta chain. The CDR3 has 17 amino acids. The trim removed 0 bases at V and 0 bases at J, leaving 5 bases unmatched. CDR1 LGHNA and CDR2 YNFKEQ come from the germline V gene. The source of the sample is a study of T cell changes during pregnancy in multiple sclerosis. Profiling relied on immunoSEQ multiplex PCR, and the TCRdb table lists in-frame clones only, not all of them. In the table there are tens of thousands of clones, 85% to 95% of which are singletons. This material consisted of peripheral blood, taken in the third trimester of pregnancy. V gene TRBV4-2 combines with J gene TRBJ2-7; 10 nucleotides line up with TRBD2. This clonotype was sampled from a female donor in good health, enrolled as a control in a pregnancy study. The CDR3 here is CASSQDPRLAGSYEQYF. The CDR3 region has the DNA TGTGCCAGCAGCCAAGATCCGCGACTAGCGGGCTCCTACGAGCAGTACTTC.